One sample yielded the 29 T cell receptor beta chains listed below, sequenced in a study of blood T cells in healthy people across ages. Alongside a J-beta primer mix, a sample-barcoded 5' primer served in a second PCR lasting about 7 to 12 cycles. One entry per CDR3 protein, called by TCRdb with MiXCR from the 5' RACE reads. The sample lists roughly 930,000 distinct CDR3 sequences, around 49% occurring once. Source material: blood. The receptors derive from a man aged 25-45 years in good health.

CDR3 region: CASRPGPTYEQYF. The CDR3 coding sequence is TGTGCCAGCAGACCCGGGCCAACGTACGAGCAGTACTTC. The chain links TRBV2 to TRBJ2-7; D is unresolved. Per germline, CDR1 SNHLY and CDR2 FYNNEI. Trimming stripped 6 bases from V and 4 bases from J, with 13 bases between. The CDR3 spans 13 residues.

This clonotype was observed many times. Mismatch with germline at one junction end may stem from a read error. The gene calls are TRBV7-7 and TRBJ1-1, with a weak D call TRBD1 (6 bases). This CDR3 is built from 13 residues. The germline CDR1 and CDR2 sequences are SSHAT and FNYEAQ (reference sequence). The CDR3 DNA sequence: TGCGCCAGCAGCCGGGGACAGAACACTGAAGCTTTCTTT. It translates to CASSRGQNTEAFF.

CDR3 protein: CASSGGQGKYTF. For the CDR3, the DNA is TGTGCCAGCAGTGGGGGACAGGGAAAATACACCTTC. V usage is TRBV6-5 and J usage is TRBJ1-2; 9 nucleotides align to TRBD1. This CDR3 region has 12 residues. The trim removed 5 bases at V and 11 bases at J, leaving 6 bases unmatched. Germline loops: CDR1 MNHEY, CDR2 SVGAGI.

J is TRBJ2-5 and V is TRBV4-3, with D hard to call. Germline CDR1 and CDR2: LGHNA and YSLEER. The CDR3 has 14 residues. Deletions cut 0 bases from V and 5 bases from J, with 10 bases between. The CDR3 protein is CASSQEADFETQYF. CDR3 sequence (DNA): TGCGCCAGCAGCCAAGAGGCGGATTTCGAGACCCAGTACTTC.

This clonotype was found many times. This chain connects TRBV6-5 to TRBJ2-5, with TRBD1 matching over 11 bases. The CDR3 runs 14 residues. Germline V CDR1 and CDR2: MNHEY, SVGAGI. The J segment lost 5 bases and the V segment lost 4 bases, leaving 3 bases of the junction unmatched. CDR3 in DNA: TGTGCCAGCAGTTCGGACAGGGGGCGGGAGACCCAGTACTTC. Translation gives CASSSDRGRETQYF.

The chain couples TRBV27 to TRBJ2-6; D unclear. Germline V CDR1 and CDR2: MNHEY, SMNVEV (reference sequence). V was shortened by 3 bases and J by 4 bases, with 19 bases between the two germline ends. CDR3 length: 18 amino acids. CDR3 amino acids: CASSLYGPQAKGANVLTF. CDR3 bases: TGTGCCAGCAGTTTGTACGGCCCCCAAGCTAAGGGGGCCAACGTCCTGACTTTC.

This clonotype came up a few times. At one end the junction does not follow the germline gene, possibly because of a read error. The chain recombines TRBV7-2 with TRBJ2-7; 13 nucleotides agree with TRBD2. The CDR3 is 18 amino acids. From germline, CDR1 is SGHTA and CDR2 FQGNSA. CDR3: CANSLAGTSGVYSYEQYF. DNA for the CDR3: TGTGCCAACAGCTTAGCCGGGACTAGCGGGGTTTACTCCTACGAGCAGTACTTC.

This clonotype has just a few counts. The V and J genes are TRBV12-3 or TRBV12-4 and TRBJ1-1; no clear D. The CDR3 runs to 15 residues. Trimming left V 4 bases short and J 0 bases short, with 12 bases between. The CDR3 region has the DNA TGTGCCAGCAGTTCTGATGGTGTATTGAACACTGAAGCTTTCTTT. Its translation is CASSSDGVLNTEAFF.

Here the CDR3 DNA reads TGCAGCGAGTCACTGGTTAACAATGAGCAGTTCTTC. This encodes CSESLVNNEQFF. The V and J genes are TRBV29-1 and TRBJ2-1; unclear D gene. CDR3 length: 12 residues. Trimming removed 7 bases from V and 5 bases from J, with 12 bases in between. Germline assignment: CDR1 SQVTM and CDR2 ANQGSEA.

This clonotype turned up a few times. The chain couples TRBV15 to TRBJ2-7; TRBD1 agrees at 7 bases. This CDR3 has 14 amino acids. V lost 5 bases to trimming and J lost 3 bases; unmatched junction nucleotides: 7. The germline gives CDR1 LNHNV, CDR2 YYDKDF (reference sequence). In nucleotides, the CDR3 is TGTGCCACCAGCCCACGACAGGGTAACTACGAGCAGTACTTC. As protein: CATSPRQGNYEQYF.

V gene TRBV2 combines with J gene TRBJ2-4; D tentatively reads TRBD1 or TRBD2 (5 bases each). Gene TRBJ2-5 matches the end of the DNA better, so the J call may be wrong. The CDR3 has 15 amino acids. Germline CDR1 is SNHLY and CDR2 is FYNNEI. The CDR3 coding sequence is TGTGCCAGCGGGACGACAGCTACCTCCCAAGAGACCCAGTACTTC. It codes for CASGTTATSQETQYF.

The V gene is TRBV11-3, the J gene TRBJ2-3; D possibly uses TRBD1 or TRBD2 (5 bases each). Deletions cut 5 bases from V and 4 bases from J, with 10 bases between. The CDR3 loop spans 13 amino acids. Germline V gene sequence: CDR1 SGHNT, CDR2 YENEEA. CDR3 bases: TGTGCCAGCAGCGAGGGGAAAGCAGATACGCAGTATTTT. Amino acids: CASSEGKADTQYF.

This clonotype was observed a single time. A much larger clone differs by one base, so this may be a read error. The CDR3 reads CASSLALYNEQYF. The CDR3 bases are TGTGCCAGCAGCCTTGCCCTTTACAATGAGCAGTACTTC. This chain connects TRBV6-4 to TRBJ2-1; D unclear. With the DNA end fitting TRBJ2-7 better, the J assignment may be wrong. The CDR3 extends over 13 amino acids. Germline V lookup: CDR1 MRHNA, CDR2 SNTAGT.

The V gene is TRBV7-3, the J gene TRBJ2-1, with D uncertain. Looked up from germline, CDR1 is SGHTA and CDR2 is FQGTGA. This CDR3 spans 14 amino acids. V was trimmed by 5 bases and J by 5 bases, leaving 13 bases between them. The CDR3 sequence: CASSRSLSDNEQFF. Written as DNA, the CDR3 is TGTGCCAGCAGCCGGTCCCTCAGCGACAATGAGCAGTTCTTC.

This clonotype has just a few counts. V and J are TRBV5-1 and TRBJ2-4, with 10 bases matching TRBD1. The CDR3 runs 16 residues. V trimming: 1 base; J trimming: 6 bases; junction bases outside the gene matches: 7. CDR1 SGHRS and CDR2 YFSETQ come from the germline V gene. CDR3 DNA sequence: TGCGCCAGCAGCTTGCTTCTGCGGACAGGGGGAAACATTCAGTACTTC. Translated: CASSLLLRTGGNIQYF.

The CDR3 here is CASSARSEEEPQHF. CDR3 bases: TGTGCCAGCAGCGCCAGATCCGAGGAGGAGCCCCAGCATTTT. This chain connects TRBV7-8 to TRBJ1-5; D not certain. V was cut by 5 bases and J by 8 bases, with 16 bases left in between. CDR3 length equals 14 residues. Per germline, CDR1 SGHVS and CDR2 FQNEAQ.

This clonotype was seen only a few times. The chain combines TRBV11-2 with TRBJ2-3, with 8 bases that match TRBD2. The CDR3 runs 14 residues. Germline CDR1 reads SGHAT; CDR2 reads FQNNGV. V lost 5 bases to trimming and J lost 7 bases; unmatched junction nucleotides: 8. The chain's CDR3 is CASSQRTSQNTQYF. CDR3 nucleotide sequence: TGTGCCAGCAGCCAAAGGACTAGCCAGAATACGCAGTATTTT.

The CDR3 loop is CASSPRRTEDTQYF. CDR3 sequence (DNA): TGTGCCAGCAGTCCACGTCGGACCGAAGATACGCAGTATTTT. The V and J genes are TRBV28 and TRBJ2-3; D gene ambiguous. The germline V and J ends were trimmed by 5 bases and 5 bases, with 14 bases remaining between them. Germline values: CDR1 MDHEN, CDR2 SYDVKM. The CDR3 contains 14 residues. Full variable domain (remainder filled in from reference TRBV28 and TRBJ2-3): DVKVTQSSRYLVKRTGEKVFLECVQDMDHENMFWYRQDPGLGLRLIYFSYDVKMKEKGDIPEGYSVSREKKERFSLILESASTNQTSMYLCASSPRRTEDTQYFGPGTRLTVL.

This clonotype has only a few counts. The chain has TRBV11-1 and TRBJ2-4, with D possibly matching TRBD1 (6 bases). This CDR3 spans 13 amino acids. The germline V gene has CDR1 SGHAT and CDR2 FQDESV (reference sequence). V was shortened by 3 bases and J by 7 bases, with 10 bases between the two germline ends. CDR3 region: CASSFARGNIQYF. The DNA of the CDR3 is TGTGCCAGCAGCTTCGCTAGGGGGAACATTCAGTACTTC.

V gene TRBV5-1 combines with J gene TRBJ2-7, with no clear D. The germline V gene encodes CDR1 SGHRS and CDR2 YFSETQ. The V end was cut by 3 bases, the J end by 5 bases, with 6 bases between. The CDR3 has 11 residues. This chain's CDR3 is CASSSYDEQYF. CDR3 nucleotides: TGCGCCAGCAGCTCCTACGACGAGCAGTACTTC.

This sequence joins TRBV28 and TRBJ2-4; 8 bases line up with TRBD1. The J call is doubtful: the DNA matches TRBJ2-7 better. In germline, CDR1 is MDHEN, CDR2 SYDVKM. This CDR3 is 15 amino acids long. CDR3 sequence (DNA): TGTGCCAGCAGTCAAACAGGGGGGACCTCCTACGAGCAGTACTTC. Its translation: CASSQTGGTSYEQYF.

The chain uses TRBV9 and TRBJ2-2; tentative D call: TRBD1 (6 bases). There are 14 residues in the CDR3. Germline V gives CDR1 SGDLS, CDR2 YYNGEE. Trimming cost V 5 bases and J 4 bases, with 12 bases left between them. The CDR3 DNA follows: TGTGCCAGCAGTAAAACAGGGTCCACCGGGGAGCTGTTTTTT. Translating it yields CASSKTGSTGELFF. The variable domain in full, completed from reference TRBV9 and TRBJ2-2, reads DSGVTQTPKHLITATGQRVTLRCSPRSGDLSVYWYQQSLDQGLQFLIQYYNGEERAKGNILERFSAQQFPDLHSELNLSSLELGDSALYFCASSKTGSTGELFFGEGSRLTVL.

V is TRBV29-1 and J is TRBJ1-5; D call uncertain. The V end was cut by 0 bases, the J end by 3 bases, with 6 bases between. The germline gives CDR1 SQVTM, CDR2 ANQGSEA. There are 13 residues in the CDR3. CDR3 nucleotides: TGCAGCGTTGAAGATGACATCAATCAGCCCCAGCATTTT. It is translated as CSVEDDINQPQHF.

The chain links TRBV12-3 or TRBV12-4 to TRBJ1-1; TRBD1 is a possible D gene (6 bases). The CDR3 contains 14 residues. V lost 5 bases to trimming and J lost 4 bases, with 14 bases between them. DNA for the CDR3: TGTGCCAGCAGTCCCACAGGGCAAGGCACTGAAGCTTTCTTT. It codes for CASSPTGQGTEAFF.

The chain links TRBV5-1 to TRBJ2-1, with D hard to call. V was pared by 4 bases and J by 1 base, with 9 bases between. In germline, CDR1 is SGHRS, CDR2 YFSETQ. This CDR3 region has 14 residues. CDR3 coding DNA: TGCGCCAGCAGCCCACAGATATCCTACAATGAGCAGTTCTTC. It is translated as CASSPQISYNEQFF.

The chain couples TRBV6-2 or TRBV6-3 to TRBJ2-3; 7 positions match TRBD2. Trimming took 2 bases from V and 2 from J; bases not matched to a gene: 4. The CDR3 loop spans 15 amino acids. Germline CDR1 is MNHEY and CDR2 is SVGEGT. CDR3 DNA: TGTGCCAGCAGTTACGTGGCGGGAGCCACAGATACGCAGTATTTT. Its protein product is CASSYVAGATDTQYF.

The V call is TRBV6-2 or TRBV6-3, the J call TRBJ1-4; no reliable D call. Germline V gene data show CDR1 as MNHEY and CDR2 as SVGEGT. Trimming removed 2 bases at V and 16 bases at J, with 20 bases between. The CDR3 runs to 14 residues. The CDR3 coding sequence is TGTGCCAGCAGTTACAGGGTGGACCGAGTCGGACCGTTTTTT. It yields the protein CASSYRVDRVGPFF.

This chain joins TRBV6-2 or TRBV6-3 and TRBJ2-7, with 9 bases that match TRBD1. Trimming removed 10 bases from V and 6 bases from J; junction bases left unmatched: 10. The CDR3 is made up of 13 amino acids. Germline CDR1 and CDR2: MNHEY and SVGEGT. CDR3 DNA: TGTGCCATCGAACAGGGGGCTATAGGCGAGCAGTACTTC. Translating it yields CAIEQGAIGEQYF.

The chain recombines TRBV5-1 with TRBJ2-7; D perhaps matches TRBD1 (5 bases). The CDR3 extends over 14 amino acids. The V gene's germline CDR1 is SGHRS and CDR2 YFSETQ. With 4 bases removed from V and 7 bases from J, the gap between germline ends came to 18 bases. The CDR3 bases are TGCGCCAGCAGCCTCAGCCCGGACATCGGTGAGCAGTACTTC. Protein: CASSLSPDIGEQYF.